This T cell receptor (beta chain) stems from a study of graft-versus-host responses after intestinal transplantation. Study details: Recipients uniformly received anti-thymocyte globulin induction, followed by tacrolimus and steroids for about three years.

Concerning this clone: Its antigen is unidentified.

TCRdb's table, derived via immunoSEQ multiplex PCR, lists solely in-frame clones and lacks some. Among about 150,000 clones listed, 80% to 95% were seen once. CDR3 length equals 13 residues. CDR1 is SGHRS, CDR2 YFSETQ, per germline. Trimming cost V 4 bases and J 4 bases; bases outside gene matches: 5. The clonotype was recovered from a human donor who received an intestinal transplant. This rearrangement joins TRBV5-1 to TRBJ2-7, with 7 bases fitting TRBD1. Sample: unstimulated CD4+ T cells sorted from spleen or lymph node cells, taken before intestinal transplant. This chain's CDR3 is CASSIRDSYEQYF. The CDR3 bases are TGCGCCAGCAGCATCCGGGACAGTTACGAGCAGTACTTC.